This T cell receptor (beta chain) was captured in a study of T cell changes during pregnancy in multiple sclerosis (dated by TCRdb to between 2019 and 2020). In terms of the full investigation: Changes in the T cell repertoire over the course of pregnancy were examined in this study in women with multiple sclerosis.

To note about this clone: Its antigen specificity is not known. No quality values exist for individual bases; no much larger clone is one base distant.

The receptor library was made with the immunoSEQ multiplex PCR assay. Not all clones reach the TCRdb copy of this immuneACCESS table, which keeps in-frame sequences only. Checked studies attribute under half of the gap to unresolved V genes and leave the rest unexplained. The sample table lists 90,000 to 120,000 clones, approximately 90% of them with a count of one. The ten most abundant clones make up around 3.2% of the sample. V has 7 bases trimmed and J has 4 bases trimmed; junction bases matching no gene number 8. The CDR3 measures 14 amino acids from cysteine to phenylalanine. Of all the DNA, just the CDR3 is kept, 42 bases in frame from base 1. Per the germline V gene (reference sequence), LNHDA is the CDR1 and SQIVND is the CDR2.

The material was peripheral blood, obtained after pregnancy. The receptor was isolated from a female donor with multiple sclerosis, enrolled in a pregnancy study. This receptor chain uses TRBV19 and TRBJ1-1; the junction holds 8 bases that match TRBD1. The DNA is as follows: TGTGCCAGTACACTCCGGACAGGGTTCACTGAAGCTTTCTTT. Its protein is CASTLRTGFTEAFF.